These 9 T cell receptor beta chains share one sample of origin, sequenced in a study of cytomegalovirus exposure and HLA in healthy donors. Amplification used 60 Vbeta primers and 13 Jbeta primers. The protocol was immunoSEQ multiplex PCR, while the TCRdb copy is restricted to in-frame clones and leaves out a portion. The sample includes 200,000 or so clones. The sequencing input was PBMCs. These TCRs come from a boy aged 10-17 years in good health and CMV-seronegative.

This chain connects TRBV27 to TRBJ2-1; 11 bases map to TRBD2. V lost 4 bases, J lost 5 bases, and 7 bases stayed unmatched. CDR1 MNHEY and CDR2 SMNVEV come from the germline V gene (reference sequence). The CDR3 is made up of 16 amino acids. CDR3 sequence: CASSWLAGGLNNEQFF. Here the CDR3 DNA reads TGTGCCAGCAGTTGGTTAGCGGGGGGGTTAAACAATGAGCAGTTCTTC.

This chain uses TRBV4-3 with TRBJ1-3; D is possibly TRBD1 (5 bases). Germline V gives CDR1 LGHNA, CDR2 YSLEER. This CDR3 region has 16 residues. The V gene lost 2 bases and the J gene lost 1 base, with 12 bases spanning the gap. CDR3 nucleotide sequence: TGCGCCAGCAGCCAACCCTCGACAGAGTCTGGAAACACCATATATTTT. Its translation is CASSQPSTESGNTIYF.

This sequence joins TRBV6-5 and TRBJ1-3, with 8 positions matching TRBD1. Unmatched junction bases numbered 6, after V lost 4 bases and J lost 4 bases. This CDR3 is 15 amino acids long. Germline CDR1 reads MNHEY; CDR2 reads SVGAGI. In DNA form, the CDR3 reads TGTGCCAGCAGTTCCCAGACAGGGGTCGGAAACACCATATATTTT. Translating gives CASSSQTGVGNTIYF.

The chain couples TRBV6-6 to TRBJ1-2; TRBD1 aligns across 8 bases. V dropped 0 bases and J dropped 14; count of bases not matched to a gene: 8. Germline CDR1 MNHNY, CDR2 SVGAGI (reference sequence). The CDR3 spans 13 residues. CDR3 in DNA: TGTGCCAGCAGTTACTCGTCAGGGGGCGCGGGTACCTTC. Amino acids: CASSYSSGGAGTF.

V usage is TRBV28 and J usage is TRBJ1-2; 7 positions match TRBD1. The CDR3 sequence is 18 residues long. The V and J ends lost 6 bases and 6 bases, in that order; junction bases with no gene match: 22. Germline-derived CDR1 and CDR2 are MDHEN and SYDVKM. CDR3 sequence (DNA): TGTGCCAGCAGGACAGGGTACTTACGACGACCCTATTCGCATGGCTACACCTTC. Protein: CASRTGYLRRPYSHGYTF.

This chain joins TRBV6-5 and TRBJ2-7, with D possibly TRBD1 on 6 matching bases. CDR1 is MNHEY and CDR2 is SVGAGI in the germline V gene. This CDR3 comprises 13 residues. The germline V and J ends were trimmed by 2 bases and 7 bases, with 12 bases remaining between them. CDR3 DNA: TGTGCCAGCAGTTACGAACAGGGAAGGGAGCAGTACTTC. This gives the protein CASSYEQGREQYF.

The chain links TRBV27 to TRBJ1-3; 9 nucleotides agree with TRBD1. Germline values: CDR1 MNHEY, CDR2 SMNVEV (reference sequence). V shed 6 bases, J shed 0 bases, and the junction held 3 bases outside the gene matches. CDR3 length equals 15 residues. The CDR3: CASRQTGGSGNTIYF. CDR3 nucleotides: TGTGCCAGCAGACAGACAGGGGGCTCTGGAAACACCATATATTTT.

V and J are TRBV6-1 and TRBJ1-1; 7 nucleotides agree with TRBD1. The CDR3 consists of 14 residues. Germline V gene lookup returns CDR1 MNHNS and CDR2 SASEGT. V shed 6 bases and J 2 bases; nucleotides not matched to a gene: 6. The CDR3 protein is CASSFGTANTEAFF. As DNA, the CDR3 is TGTGCCAGCAGCTTTGGGACAGCCAACACTGAAGCTTTCTTT.

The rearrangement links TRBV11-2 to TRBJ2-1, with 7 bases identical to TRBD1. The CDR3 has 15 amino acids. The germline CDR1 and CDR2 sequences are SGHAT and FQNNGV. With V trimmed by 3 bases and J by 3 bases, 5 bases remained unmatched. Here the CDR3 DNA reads TGTGCCAGCAGCTTTCGGACAGGTTTCTACAATGAGCAGTTCTTC. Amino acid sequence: CASSFRTGFYNEQFF.